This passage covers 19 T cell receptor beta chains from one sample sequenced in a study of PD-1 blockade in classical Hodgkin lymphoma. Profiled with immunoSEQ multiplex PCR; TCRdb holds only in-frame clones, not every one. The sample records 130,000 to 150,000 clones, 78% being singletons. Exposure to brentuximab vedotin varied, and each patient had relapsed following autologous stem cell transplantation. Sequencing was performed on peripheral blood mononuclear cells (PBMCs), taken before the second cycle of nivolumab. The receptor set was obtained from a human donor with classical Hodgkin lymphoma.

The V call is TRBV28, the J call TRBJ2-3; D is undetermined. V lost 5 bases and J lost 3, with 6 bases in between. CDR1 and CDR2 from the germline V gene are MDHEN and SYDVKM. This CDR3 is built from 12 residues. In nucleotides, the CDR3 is TGTGCCAGCAGTCCGCGTACAGATACGCAGTATTTT. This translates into CASSPRTDTQYF.

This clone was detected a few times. Here the CDR3 reads CAWTLGQETQYF. CDR3 nucleotides: TGTGCCTGGACCCTGGGGCAAGAGACCCAGTACTTC. The chain links TRBV30 to TRBJ2-5; D uncertain. The CDR3 totals 12 residues. Trimming removed 4 bases from V and 2 bases from J, with 8 bases in between. Germline lookup yields CDR1 GTSNPN and CDR2 SVGIG (reference sequence).

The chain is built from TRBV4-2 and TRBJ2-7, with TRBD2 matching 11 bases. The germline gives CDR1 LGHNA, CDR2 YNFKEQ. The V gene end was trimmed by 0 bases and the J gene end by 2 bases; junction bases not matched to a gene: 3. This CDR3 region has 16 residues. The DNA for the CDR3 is TGTGCCAGCAGCCAAGATTTGGGACTAGCGGCCTACGAGCAGTACTTC. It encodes CASSQDLGLAAYEQYF.

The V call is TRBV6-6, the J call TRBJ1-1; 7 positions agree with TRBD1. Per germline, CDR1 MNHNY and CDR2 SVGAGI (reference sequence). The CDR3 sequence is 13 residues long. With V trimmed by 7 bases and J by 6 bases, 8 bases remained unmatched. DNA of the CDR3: TGTGCCAGCACCGACAGGGAAAACTCTGAAGCTTTCTTT. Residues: CASTDRENSEAFF.

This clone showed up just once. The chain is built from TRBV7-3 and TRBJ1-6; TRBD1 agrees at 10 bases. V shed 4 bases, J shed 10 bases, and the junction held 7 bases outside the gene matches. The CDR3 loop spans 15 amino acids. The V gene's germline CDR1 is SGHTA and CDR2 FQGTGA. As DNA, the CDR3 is TGTGCCAGCAGCTCCCAACCGGGACAGGGGTCACCCCTCCACTTT. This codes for CASSSQPGQGSPLHF.

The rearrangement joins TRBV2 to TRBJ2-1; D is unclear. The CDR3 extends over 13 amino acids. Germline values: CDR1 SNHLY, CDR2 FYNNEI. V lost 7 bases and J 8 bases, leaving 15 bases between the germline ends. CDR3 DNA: TGTGCCAGCACATACGCCAGCACCCATGAGCAGTTCTTC. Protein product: CASTYASTHEQFF.

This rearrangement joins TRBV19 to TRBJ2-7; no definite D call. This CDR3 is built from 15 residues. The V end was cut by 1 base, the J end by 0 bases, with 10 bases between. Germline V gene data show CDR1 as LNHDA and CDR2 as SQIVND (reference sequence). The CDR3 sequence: CASSIAGSSSYEQYF. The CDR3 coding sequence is TGTGCCAGTAGTATAGCCGGATCCAGCTCCTACGAGCAGTACTTC. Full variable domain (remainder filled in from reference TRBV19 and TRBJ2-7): DGGITQSPKYLFRKEGQNVTLSCEQNLNHDAMYWYRQDPGQGLRLIYYSQIVNDFQKGDIAEGYSVSREKKESFPLTVTSAQKNPTAFYLCASSIAGSSSYEQYFGPGTRLTVT.

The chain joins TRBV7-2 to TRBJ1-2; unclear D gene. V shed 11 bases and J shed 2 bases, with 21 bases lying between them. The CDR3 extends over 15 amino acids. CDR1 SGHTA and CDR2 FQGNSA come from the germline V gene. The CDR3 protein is CASSSFLNWNYGYTF. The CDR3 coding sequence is TGTGCCTCCAGCAGCTTTCTCAATTGGAACTATGGCTACACCTTC.

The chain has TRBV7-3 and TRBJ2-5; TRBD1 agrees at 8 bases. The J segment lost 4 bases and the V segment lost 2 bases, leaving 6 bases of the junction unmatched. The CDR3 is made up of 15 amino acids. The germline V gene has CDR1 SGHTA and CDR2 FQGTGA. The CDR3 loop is CASSLGSGGSETQYF. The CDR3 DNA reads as TGTGCCAGCAGCTTAGGATCAGGGGGCTCAGAGACCCAGTACTTC. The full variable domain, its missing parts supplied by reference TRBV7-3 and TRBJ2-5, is GAGVSQTPSNKVTEKGKYVELRCDPISGHTALYWYRQSLGQGPEFLIYFQGTGAADDSGLPNDRFFAVRPEGSVSTLKIQRTERGDSAVYLCASSLGSGGSETQYFGPGTRLLVL.

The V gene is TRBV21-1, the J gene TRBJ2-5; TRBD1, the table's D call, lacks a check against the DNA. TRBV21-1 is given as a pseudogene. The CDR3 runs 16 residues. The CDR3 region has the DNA TGTGCCAGCAGCCCCCGGGACAGGAGTCCTCAAGAGACCCAGTACTTC. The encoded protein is CASSPRDRSPQETQYF.

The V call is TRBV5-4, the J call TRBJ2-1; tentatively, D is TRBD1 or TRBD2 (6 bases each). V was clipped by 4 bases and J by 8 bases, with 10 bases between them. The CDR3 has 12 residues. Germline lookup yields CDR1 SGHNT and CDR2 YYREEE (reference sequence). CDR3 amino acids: CASSPEGDEQFF. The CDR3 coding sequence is TGTGCCAGCAGCCCGGAGGGGGATGAGCAGTTCTTC.

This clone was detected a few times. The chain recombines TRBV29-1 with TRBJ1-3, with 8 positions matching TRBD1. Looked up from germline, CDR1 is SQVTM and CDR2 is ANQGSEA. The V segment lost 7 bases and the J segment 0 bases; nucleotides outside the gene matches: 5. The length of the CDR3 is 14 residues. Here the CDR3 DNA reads TGCAGCGCTGGGACAGGAAACTCTGGAAACACCATATATTTT. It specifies CSAGTGNSGNTIYF.

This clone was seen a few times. CDR3 coding DNA: TGTGCCAGCAGCCCCCGGACGGATCCCGGTTCACCCCTCCACTTT. Its protein is CASSPRTDPGSPLHF. The V and J genes are TRBV7-3 and TRBJ1-6; D remains unclear. The germline CDR1 and CDR2 sequences are SGHTA and FQGTGA. V dropped 5 bases and J dropped 9 bases, with 17 bases sitting between them. The CDR3 is 15 residues long.

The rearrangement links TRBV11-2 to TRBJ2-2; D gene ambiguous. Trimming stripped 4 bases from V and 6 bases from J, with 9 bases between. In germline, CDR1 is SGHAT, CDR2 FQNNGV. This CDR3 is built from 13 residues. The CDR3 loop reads CASSSVGAGELFF. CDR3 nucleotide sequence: TGTGCCAGCAGCTCCGTTGGGGCCGGGGAGCTGTTTTTT.

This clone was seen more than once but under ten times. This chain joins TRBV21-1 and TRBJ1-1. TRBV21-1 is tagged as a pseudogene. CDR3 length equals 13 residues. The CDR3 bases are TGTGCCAGCAGCAATTCAGGAGGCACTGAAGCTTTCTTT. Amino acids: CASSNSGGTEAFF.

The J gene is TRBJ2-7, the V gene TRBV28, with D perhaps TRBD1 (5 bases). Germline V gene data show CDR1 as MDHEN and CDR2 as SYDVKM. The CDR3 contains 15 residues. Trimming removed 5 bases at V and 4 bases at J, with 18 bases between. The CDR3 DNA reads TGTGCCAGCAGTGTAAAAGTAGGGGTCCTTTACGAGCAGTACTTC. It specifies CASSVKVGVLYEQYF.

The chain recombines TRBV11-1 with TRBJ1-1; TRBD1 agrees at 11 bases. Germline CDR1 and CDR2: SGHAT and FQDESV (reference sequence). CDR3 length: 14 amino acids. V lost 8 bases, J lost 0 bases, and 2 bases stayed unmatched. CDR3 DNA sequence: TGTGCCAGCTGGGACAGGGGGGTGAACACTGAAGCTTTCTTT. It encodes CASWDRGVNTEAFF.

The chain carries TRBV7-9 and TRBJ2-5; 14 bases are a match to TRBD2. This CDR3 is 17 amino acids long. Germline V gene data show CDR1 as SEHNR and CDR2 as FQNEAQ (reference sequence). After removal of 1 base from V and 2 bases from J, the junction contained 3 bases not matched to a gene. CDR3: CASSLGTSGGSQETQYF. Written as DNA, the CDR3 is TGTGCCAGCAGCTTAGGGACTAGCGGGGGGTCTCAAGAGACCCAGTACTTC.

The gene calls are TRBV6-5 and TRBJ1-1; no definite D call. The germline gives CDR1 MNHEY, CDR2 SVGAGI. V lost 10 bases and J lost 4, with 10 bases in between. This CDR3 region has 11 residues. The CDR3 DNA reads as TGTGCCACCAAAGGGAGCACTGAAGCTTTCTTT. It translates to CATKGSTEAFF.